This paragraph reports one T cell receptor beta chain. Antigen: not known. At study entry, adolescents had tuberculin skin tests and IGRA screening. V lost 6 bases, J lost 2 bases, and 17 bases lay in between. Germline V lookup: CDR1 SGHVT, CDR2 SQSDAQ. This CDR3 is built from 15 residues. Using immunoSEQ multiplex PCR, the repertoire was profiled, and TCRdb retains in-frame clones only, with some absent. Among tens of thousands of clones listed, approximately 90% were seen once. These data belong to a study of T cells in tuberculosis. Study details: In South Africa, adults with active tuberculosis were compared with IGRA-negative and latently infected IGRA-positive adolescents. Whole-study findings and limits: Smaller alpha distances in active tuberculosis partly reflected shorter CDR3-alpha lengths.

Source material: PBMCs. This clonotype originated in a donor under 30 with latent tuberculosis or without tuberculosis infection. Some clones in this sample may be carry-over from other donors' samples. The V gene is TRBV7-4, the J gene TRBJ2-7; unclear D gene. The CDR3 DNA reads TGTGCCAGCAGACTGACATCCCCCAGGCCCTACGAGCAGTACTTC. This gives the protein CASRLTSPRPYEQYF.